This section outlines one TCR beta chain sequence together with its context. This sample stems from a study of blood T cell repertoires in COVID-19. Study-level background: Sample material is recorded as cDNA or gDNA derived from T cells, B-cell-depleted T cells, or PBMCs.

In the authors' workflow: It was from reference gene primer amplification that nucleated cell counts were estimated. Assay: immunoSEQ multiplex PCR; the TCRdb copy retains only in-frame clones and omits some. V and J calls and clone size are those listed in that table; D and trimming were worked out from the DNA. Of about 500,000 clones detected, roughly 91% appear once; the ten largest clones hold 7.5% to 9%. Source material: peripheral blood. The TCR originated in a woman in her forties or fifties with COVID-19, enrolled during active disease.

Written as DNA, the CDR3 is TGTGCCAGCAGTGATAATCGAGGGGGCTCCGGGGAGCTGTTTTTT. Its translation: CASSDNRGGSGELFF. The rearrangement uses TRBV2 and TRBJ2-2; 7 bases match TRBD1. Germline V gene sequence: CDR1 SNHLY, CDR2 FYNNEI. The CDR3 consists of 15 residues. The J segment lost 6 bases and the V segment lost 3 bases, leaving 7 bases of the junction unmatched.